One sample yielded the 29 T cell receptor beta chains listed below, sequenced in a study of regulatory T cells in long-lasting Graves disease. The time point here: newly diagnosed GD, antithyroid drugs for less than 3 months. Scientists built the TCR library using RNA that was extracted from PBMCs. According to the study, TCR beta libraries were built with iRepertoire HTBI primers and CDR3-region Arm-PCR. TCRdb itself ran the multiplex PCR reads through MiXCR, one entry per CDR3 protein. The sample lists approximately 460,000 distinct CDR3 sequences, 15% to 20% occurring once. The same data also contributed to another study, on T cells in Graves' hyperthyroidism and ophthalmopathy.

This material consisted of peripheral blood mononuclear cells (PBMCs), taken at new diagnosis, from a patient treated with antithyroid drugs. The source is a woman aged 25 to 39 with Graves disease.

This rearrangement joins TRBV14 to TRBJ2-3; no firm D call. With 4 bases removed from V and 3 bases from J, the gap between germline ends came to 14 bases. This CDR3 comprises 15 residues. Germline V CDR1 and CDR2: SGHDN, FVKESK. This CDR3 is CASSLNSRWTDTQYF. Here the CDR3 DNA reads TGTGCCAGCAGCCTTAATTCCAGATGGACAGATACGCAGTATTTT.

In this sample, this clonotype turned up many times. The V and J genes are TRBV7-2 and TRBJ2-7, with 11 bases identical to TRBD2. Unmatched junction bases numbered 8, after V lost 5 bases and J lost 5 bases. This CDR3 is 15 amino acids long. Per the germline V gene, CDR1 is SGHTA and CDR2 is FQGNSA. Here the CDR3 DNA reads TGTGCCAGCAGCGTACTAGCGGGAGTATTGGACGAGCAGTACTTC. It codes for CASSVLAGVLDEQYF.

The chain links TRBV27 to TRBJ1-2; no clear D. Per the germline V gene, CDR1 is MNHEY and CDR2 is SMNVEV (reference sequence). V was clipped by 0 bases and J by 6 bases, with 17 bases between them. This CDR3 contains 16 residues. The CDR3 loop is CASSLSPPRGFDGYTF. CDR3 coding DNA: TGTGCCAGCAGTTTATCGCCCCCCCGAGGGTTTGATGGCTACACCTTC.

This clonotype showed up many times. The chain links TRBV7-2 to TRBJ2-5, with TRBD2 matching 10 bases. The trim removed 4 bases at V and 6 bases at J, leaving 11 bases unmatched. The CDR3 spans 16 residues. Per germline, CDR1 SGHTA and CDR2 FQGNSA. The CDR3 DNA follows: TGTGCCAGCAGCTCGACCGCGCTAGCGGGAGCTCAGACCCAGTACTTC. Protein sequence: CASSSTALAGAQTQYF.

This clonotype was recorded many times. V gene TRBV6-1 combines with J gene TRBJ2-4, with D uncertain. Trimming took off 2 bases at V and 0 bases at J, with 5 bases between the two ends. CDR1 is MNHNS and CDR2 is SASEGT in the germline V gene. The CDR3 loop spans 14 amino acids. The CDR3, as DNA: TGTGCCAGCAGTGAAACCCTAGCCAAAAACATTCAGTACTTC. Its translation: CASSETLAKNIQYF.

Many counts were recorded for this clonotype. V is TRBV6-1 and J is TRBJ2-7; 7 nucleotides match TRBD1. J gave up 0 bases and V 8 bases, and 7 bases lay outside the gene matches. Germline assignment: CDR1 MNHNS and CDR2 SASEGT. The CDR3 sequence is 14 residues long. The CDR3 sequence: CASLRGDSSYEQYF. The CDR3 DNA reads TGTGCCAGCTTGCGAGGGGACAGCTCCTACGAGCAGTACTTC.

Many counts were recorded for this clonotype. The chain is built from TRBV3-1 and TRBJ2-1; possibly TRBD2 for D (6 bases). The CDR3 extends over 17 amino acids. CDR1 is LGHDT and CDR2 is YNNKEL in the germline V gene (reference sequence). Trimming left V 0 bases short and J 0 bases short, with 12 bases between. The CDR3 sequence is CASSQDLAGSSYNEQFF. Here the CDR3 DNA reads TGTGCCAGCAGCCAAGATCTGGCGGGGAGCTCCTACAATGAGCAGTTCTTC.

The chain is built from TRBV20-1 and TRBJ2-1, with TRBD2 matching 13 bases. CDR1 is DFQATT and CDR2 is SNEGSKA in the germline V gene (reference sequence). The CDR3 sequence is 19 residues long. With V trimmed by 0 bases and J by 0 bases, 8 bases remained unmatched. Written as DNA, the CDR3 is TGCAGTGCTAGAGATCCGGGACTAGCGGGAAAAGCCTCCTACAATGAGCAGTTCTTC. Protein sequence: CSARDPGLAGKASYNEQFF.

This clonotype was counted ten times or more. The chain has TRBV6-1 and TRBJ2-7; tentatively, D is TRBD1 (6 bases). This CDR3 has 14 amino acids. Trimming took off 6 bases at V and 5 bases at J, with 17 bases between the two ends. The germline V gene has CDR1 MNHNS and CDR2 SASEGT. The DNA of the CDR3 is TGTGCCAGCAGACGCCTGACAGGCGCAGACGAGCAGTACTTC. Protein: CASRRLTGADEQYF.

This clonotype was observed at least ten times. CDR3 bases: TGTGCCAGTTCCCCCGGGAGAACGTATAGATGGTACCAAGAGACCCAGTACTTC. Amino acids: CASSPGRTYRWYQETQYF. This rearrangement joins TRBV19 to TRBJ2-5; D perhaps matches TRBD2 (6 bases). This CDR3 is 18 amino acids long. Per the germline V gene, CDR1 is LNHDA and CDR2 is SQIVND (reference sequence). With 8 bases removed from V and 0 bases from J, the gap between germline ends came to 25 bases.

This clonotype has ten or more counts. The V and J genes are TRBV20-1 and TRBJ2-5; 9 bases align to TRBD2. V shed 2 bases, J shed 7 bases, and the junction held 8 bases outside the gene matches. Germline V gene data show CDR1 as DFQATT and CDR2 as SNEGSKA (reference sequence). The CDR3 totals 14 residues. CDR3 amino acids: CSARQSSGTVTQYF. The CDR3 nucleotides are TGCAGTGCTAGACAATCTAGCGGGACGGTGACCCAGTACTTC.

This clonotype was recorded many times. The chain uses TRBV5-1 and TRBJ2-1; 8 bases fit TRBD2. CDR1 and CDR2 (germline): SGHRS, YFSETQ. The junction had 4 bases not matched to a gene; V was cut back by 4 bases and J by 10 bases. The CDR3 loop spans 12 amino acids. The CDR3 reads CASSGTSTEQFF. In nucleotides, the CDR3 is TGCGCCAGCAGCGGGACTAGTACAGAGCAGTTCTTC.

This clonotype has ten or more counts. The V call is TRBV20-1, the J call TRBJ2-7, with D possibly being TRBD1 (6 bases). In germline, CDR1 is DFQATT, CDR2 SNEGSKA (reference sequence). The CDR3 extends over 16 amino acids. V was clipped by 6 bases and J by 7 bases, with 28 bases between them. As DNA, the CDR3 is TGCAGTGCAACGCTTATGGGACATCCGTTTAGGGGTGAGCAGTACTTC. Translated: CSATLMGHPFRGEQYF.

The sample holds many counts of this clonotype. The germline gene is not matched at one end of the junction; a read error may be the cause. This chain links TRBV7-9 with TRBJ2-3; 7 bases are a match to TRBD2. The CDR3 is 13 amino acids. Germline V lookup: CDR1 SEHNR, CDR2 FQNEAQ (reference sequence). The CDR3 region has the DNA TGTGCCACCAGCGGGAAGGCAATAGATACGCAGTATTTT. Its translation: CATSGKAIDTQYF.

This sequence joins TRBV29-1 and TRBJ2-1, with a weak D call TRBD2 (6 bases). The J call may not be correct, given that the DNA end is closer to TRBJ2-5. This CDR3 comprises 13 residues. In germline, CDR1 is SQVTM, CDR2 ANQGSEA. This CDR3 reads CSVSHRGQETQYF. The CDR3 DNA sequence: TGCAGCGTTTCGCATCGGGGGCAAGAGACCCAGTACTTC.

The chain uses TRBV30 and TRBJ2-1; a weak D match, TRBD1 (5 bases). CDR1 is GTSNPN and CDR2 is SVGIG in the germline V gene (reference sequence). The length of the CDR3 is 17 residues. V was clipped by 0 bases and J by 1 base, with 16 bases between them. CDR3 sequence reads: CAWSVPPGFGSYNEQFF. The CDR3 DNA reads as TGTGCCTGGAGTGTACCGCCAGGGTTTGGATCCTACAATGAGCAGTTCTTC.

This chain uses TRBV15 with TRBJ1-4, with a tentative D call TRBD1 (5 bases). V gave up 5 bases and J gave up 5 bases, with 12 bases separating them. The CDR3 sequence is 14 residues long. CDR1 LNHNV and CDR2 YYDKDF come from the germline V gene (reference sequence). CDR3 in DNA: TGTGCCACCAGCGGGGGGGGAAAAAATGAAAAACTGTTTTTT. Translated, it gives CATSGGGKNEKLFF.

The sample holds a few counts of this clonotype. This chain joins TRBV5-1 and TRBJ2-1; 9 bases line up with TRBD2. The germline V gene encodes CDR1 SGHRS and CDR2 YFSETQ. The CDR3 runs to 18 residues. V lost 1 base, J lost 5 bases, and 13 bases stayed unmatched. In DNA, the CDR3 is TGCGCCAGCAGCTTGACCCCTGGAGCGGGAGGCCCTAACAATGAGCAGTTCTTC. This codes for CASSLTPGAGGPNNEQFF.

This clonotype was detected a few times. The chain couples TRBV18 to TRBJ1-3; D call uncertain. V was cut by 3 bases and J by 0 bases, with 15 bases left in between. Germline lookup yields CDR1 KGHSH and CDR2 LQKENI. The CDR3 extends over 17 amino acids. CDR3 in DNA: TGTGCCAGCTCACCGAACAGTCTAACTATCTCTGGAAACACCATATATTTT. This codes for CASSPNSLTISGNTIYF.

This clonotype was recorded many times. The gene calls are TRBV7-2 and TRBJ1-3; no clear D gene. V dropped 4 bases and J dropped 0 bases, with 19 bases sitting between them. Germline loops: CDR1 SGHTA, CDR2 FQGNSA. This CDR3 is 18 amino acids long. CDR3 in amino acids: CASSSFGSRKNSGNTIYF. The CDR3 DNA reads TGTGCCAGCAGCTCTTTTGGTAGTAGGAAGAACTCTGGAAACACCATATATTTT. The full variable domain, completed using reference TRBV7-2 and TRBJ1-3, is GAGVSQSPSNKVTEKGKDVELRCDPISGHTALYWYRQSLGQGLEFLIYFQGNSAPDKSGLPSDRFSAERTGGSVSTLTIQRTQQEDSAVYLCASSSFGSRKNSGNTIYFGEGSWLTVV.

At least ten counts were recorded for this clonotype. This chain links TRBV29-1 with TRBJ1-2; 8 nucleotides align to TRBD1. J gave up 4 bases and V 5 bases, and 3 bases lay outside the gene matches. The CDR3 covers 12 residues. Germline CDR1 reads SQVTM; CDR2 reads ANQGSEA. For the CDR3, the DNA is TGCAGCGTTCTTGACAGGGGCTATGGCTACACCTTC. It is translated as CSVLDRGYGYTF. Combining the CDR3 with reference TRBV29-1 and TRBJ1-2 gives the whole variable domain SAVISQKPSRDICQRGTSLTIQCQVDSQVTMMFWYRQQPGQSLTLIATANQGSEATYESGFVIDKFPISRPNLTFSTLTVSNMSPEDSSIYLCSVLDRGYGYTFGSGTRLTVV.

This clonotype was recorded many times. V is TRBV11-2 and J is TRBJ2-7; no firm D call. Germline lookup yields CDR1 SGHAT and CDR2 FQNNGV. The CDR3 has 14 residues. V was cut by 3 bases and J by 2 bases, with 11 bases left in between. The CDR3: CASSFQVLTYEQYF. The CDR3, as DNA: TGTGCCAGCAGCTTTCAGGTCCTAACCTACGAGCAGTACTTC.

This chain's CDR3 is CSVAGHGLAGGNGEQFF. CDR3 in DNA: TGCAGCGTTGCTGGACACGGACTAGCGGGAGGTAACGGTGAGCAGTTCTTC. The rearrangement joins TRBV29-1 to TRBJ2-1; 14 nucleotides line up with TRBD2. CDR3 length: 17 amino acids. V trimming: 4 bases; J trimming: 9 bases; junction bases outside the gene matches: 14. From germline, CDR1 is SQVTM and CDR2 ANQGSEA.

The CDR3 DNA sequence: TGTGCCAGCAGTTCGAGTGAGAACTATGGCTACACCTTC. It encodes CASSSSENYGYTF. V is TRBV6-5 and J is TRBJ1-2; D is unclear. The V and J ends lost 4 bases and 2 bases respectively, with 8 bases between them. CDR1 is MNHEY and CDR2 is SVGAGI in the germline V gene. This CDR3 spans 13 amino acids.

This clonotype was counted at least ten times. CDR3 DNA sequence: TGTGCCAGCAGTGATTGGAGCTCCTATAATTCACCCCTCCACTTT. It encodes CASSDWSSYNSPLHF. The rearrangement joins TRBV6-1 to TRBJ1-6, with no clear D. Germline values: CDR1 MNHNS, CDR2 SASEGT. Trimming pared 3 bases from V and 0 bases from J, leaving 6 bases between. CDR3 length: 15 amino acids.

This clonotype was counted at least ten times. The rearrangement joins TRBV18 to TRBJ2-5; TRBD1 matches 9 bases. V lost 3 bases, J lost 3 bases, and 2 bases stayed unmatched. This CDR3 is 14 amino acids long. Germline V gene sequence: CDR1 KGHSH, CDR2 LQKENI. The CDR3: CASSPRTGEETQYF. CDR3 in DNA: TGTGCCAGCTCACCTCGGACAGGGGAAGAGACCCAGTACTTC.

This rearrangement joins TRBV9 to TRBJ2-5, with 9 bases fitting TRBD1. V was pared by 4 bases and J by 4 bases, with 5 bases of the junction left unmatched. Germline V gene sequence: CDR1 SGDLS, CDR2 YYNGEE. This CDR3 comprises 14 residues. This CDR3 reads CASSYRGQGETQYF. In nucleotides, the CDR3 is TGTGCCAGCAGCTACAGGGGGCAAGGAGAGACCCAGTACTTC.

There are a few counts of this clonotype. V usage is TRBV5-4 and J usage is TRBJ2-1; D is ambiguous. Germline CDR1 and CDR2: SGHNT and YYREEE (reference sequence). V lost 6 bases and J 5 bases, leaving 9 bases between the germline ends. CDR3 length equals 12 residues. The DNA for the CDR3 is TGTGCCAGCACCCCTCGAGACAATGAGCAGTTCTTC. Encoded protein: CASTPRDNEQFF.

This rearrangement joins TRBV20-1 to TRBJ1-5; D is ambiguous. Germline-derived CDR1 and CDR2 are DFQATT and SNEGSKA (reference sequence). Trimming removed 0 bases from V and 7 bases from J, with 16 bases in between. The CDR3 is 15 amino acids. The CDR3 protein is CSARERTLGAQPQHF. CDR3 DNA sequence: TGCAGTGCTAGAGAGAGGACTCTCGGAGCCCAGCCCCAGCATTTT.